Listed here are 28 T cell receptor beta chains from one sample, sequenced in a study of T cells in Graves' hyperthyroidism and ophthalmopathy. Researchers amplified the TCR beta CDR3 regions from RNA transcripts. HTBI primers were the set used in a first-round RT-PCR of the TCR CDR3. TCRdb re-called the multiplex PCR reads through MiXCR, storing one row per CDR3 protein. In the table there are roughly 300,000 distinct CDR3 sequences, about 25% of which are singletons. The sample comprised blood. These receptors were taken from a man aged 40-50 years with Graves' hyperthyroidism that later progressed to Graves' ophthalmopathy.

The chain couples TRBV12-3 or TRBV12-4 to TRBJ1-1, with TRBD1 matching 10 bases. V shed 6 bases, J shed 3 bases, and the junction held 7 bases outside the gene matches. The CDR3 is made up of 15 amino acids. CDR3 bases: TGTGCCAGCAGCCTACGGGGACAGGGGTACACTGAAGCTTTCTTT. Its translation: CASSLRGQGYTEAFF.

This clonotype was counted many times. The V and J genes are TRBV2 and TRBJ1-5, with TRBD1 matching over 8 bases. CDR3 length: 15 residues. J was trimmed by 6 bases and V by 4 bases; bases with no gene match: 8. Germline V gene sequence: CDR1 SNHLY, CDR2 FYNNEI. This CDR3 is CASSGLSGGPQPQHF. As DNA, the CDR3 is TGTGCCAGCAGTGGTTTATCAGGGGGCCCTCAGCCCCAGCATTTT.

This clonotype was picked up many times. The gene calls are TRBV12-3 or TRBV12-4 and TRBJ2-5; D is unresolved. The V gene lost 3 bases and the J gene lost 5 bases, with 10 bases spanning the gap. The CDR3 has 13 amino acids. CDR3: CASSLTWAETQYF. CDR3 bases: TGTGCCAGCAGTTTGACTTGGGCGGAGACCCAGTACTTC.

J is TRBJ1-5 and V is TRBV20-1; D is ambiguous. This CDR3 contains 16 residues. V was cut by 0 bases and J by 2 bases, with 14 bases left in between. CDR1 is DFQATT, CDR2 SNEGSKA, per germline (reference sequence). CDR3 region: CSARDFQGAGNQPQHF. CDR3 sequence (DNA): TGCAGTGCTAGAGACTTCCAAGGTGCGGGCAATCAGCCCCAGCATTTT.

The CDR3 loop is CASSLAIQETQYF. As DNA, the CDR3 is TGTGCCAGCAGCTTAGCGATCCAAGAGACCCAGTACTTC. The V gene is TRBV7-6, the J gene TRBJ2-5, with no clear D. V lost 0 bases, J lost 1 base, and 3 bases lay in between. The length of the CDR3 is 13 residues. Germline V gene sequence: CDR1 SGHVS, CDR2 FNYEAQ.

This clonotype was counted ten times or more. The chain joins TRBV12-3 or TRBV12-4 to TRBJ1-1, with TRBD1 matching over 9 bases. J lost 2 bases, V lost 8 bases, and 18 bases had no gene match. There are 18 residues in the CDR3. CDR3 coding DNA: TGTGCCAGCGGGACCCGGTTTGGGACAGGGCCTCTCAACACTGAAGCTTTCTTT. Protein: CASGTRFGTGPLNTEAFF.

This clonotype was recorded many times. This chain uses TRBV3-1 with TRBJ2-5, with D perhaps matching TRBD1 or TRBD2 (5 bases each). V lost 1 base and J 7 bases, leaving 19 bases between the germline ends. Looked up from germline, CDR1 is LGHDT and CDR2 is YNNKEL (reference sequence). This CDR3 comprises 16 residues. CDR3 loop: CASSQALRWDPGTQYF. CDR3 DNA sequence: TGTGCCAGCAGCCAAGCCTTACGTTGGGACCCGGGGACCCAGTACTTC.

This clonotype has a count of ten or more. This chain links TRBV6-1 with TRBJ2-7; 8 bases align to TRBD1. The germline V gene has CDR1 MNHNS and CDR2 SASEGT. Trimming removed 8 bases from V and 3 bases from J; junction bases left unmatched: 9. There are 14 residues in the CDR3. The CDR3: CASQTGGTYYEQYF. The CDR3 DNA reads TGTGCCAGCCAAACAGGGGGAACTTACTACGAGCAGTACTTC.

In this sample, this clonotype turned up many times. The V gene is TRBV15, the J gene TRBJ2-7; D is ambiguous. Germline V gene sequence: CDR1 LNHNV, CDR2 YYDKDF (reference sequence). Trimming pared 1 base from V and 6 bases from J, leaving 10 bases between. The CDR3 totals 13 residues. CDR3: CATSRAPASEQYF. CDR3 in DNA: TGTGCCACCAGCAGAGCCCCAGCCTCCGAGCAGTACTTC.

This clonotype was detected ten times or more. The V call is TRBV28, the J call TRBJ2-2, with D maybe TRBD1 (7 bases). Per germline, CDR1 MDHEN and CDR2 SYDVKM. Trimming left V 3 bases short and J 4 bases short, with 12 bases between. The CDR3 totals 15 residues. CDR3 amino acids: CASSFNQGGTGELFF. In DNA, the CDR3 is TGTGCCAGCAGTTTCAATCAGGGGGGCACCGGGGAGCTGTTTTTT.

Ten or more counts support this clonotype. The chain couples TRBV6-1 to TRBJ1-5; D is perhaps TRBD1 (5 bases). Germline V lookup: CDR1 MNHNS, CDR2 SASEGT. V lost 2 bases to trimming and J lost 3 bases, with 11 bases between them. There are 15 residues in the CDR3. Here the CDR3 reads CASSERGRNNQPQHF. Written as DNA, the CDR3 is TGTGCCAGCAGTGAAAGGGGCAGGAACAATCAGCCCCAGCATTTT.

This clonotype came up many times. The chain is built from TRBV18 and TRBJ1-1; a possible D gene is TRBD1 (5 bases). Trimming left V 1 base short and J 8 bases short, with 14 bases between. The CDR3 is 14 amino acids. Germline V CDR1 and CDR2: KGHSH, LQKENI. The CDR3 sequence: CASSPQGQGLEAFF. CDR3 DNA sequence: TGTGCCAGCTCACCACAAGGGCAGGGTTTGGAAGCTTTCTTT.

The V and J genes are TRBV12-3 or TRBV12-4 and TRBJ2-5, with D perhaps matching TRBD2 (6 bases). The CDR3 sequence is 15 residues long. V was trimmed by 7 bases and J by 1 base, leaving 16 bases between them. The DNA of the CDR3 is TGTGCCAGCAAAGGTGGGGGAGGCCGCCAAGAGACCCAGTACTTC. Protein sequence: CASKGGGGRQETQYF.

This clonotype was recorded at least ten times. The CDR3 loop reads CASSPDDRKNTIYF. CDR3 coding DNA: TGTGCCAGCAGTCCGGACGACAGGAAAAACACCATATATTTT. This sequence joins TRBV6-1 and TRBJ1-3; weak D call: TRBD1 (6 bases). The CDR3 is made up of 14 amino acids. Between the trimmed V and J ends, which lost 5 bases and 6 bases, there was a span of 14 bases. CDR1 is MNHNS, CDR2 SASEGT, per germline.

This clonotype has ten or more counts. V is TRBV20-1 and J is TRBJ2-4; a possible D gene is TRBD2 (5 bases). The CDR3 length is 13 residues. The ends were cut back, 3 bases at V and 8 bases at J, with 14 bases in the middle. Per germline, CDR1 DFQATT and CDR2 SNEGSKA (reference sequence). The CDR3 nucleotides read TGCAGTGCTAGTGCCTCGCCGAGGGACATTCAGTACTTC. It encodes CSASASPRDIQYF.

This clonotype has at least ten counts. This chain connects TRBV29-1 to TRBJ2-7; no reliable D call. CDR3 length: 13 residues. V was trimmed by 4 bases and J by 0 bases, leaving 10 bases between them. Germline CDR1 reads SQVTM; CDR2 reads ANQGSEA. The chain's CDR3 is CSVVDWLSYEQYF. The CDR3 DNA sequence: TGCAGCGTTGTTGACTGGCTCTCCTACGAGCAGTACTTC.

In this sample, this clonotype turned up many times. The chain employs TRBV2 and TRBJ2-7; TRBD2 agrees at 7 bases. V was clipped by 10 bases and J by 2 bases; unmatched bases: 5. The CDR3 covers 12 residues. The V gene's germline CDR1 is SNHLY and CDR2 FYNNEI. CDR3 sequence (DNA): TGTGCCACCAGCGGGGTAACCTACGAGCAGTACTTC. It codes for CATSGVTYEQYF. The complete variable domain, with remaining parts taken from reference TRBV2 and TRBJ2-7, reads EPEVTQTPSHQVTQMGQEVILRCVPISNHLYFYWYRQILGQKVEFLVSFYNNEISEKSEIFDDQFSVERPDGSNFTLKIRSTKLEDSAMYFCATSGVTYEQYFGPGTRLTVT.

The sample holds many counts of this clonotype. This CDR3 reads CASSEGPGENIQYF. In nucleotides, the CDR3 is TGTGCCAGCAGTGAGGGACCCGGGGAAAACATTCAGTACTTC. The chain links TRBV2 to TRBJ2-4; the D call may be TRBD1 or TRBD2 (5 bases each). Germline V gene sequence: CDR1 SNHLY, CDR2 FYNNEI. CDR3 length: 14 residues. V was pared by 3 bases and J by 5 bases, with 11 bases between.

This clonotype showed up many times. V gene TRBV7-3 combines with J gene TRBJ2-7; D gene uncertain. The CDR3 length is 13 residues. The V end was cut by 1 base, the J end by 2 bases, with 6 bases between. CDR1 and CDR2 from the germline V gene are SGHTA and FQGTGA. The CDR3 here is CASSLKRAYEQYF. CDR3 coding DNA: TGTGCCAGCAGCTTAAAACGGGCCTACGAGCAGTACTTC.

This clonotype was detected many times. The J gene is TRBJ2-6, the V gene TRBV30; a possible D gene is TRBD2 (5 bases). The germline CDR1 and CDR2 sequences are GTSNPN and SVGIG (reference sequence). CDR3 length: 14 residues. V gave up 2 bases and J gave up 0 bases, with 5 bases separating them. Here the CDR3 reads CAWSSGSGANVLTF. The DNA for the CDR3 is TGTGCCTGGAGTAGCGGCTCTGGGGCCAACGTCCTGACTTTC. Variable domain in full (rest from reference TRBV30 and TRBJ2-6): SQTIHQWPATLVQPVGSPLSLECTVEGTSNPNLYWYRQAAGRGLQLLFYSVGIGQISSEVPQNLSASRPQDRQFILSSKKLLLSDSGFYLCAWSSGSGANVLTFGAGSRLTVL.

This clonotype was counted many times. V and J are TRBV7-9 and TRBJ1-1; D gene ambiguous. The V end lost 2 bases, the J end lost 7 bases, and 8 bases lay between the germline ends. This CDR3 is built from 12 residues. CDR1 is SEHNR, CDR2 FQNEAQ, per germline (reference sequence). The CDR3 coding sequence is TGTGCCAGCAGCTTACCCGGGCGTGAAGCTTTCTTT. It translates to CASSLPGREAFF.

This clonotype appeared a few times. The V gene is TRBV29-1, the J gene TRBJ2-5; no reliable D call. CDR3 length: 15 amino acids. Per the germline V gene, CDR1 is SQVTM and CDR2 is ANQGSEA. V was trimmed by 4 bases and J by 2 bases, leaving 17 bases between them. CDR3 protein: CSVATHLRRQETQYF. DNA of the CDR3: TGCAGCGTTGCGACCCATTTGAGAAGACAAGAGACCCAGTACTTC. Filled out from reference TRBV29-1 and TRBJ2-5, the complete variable domain reads SAVISQKPSRDICQRGTSLTIQCQVDSQVTMMFWYRQQPGQSLTLIATANQGSEATYESGFVIDKFPISRPNLTFSTLTVSNMSPEDSSIYLCSVATHLRRQETQYFGPGTRLLVL.

This clonotype was observed many times. The chain joins TRBV29-1 to TRBJ2-7; D may match TRBD1 or TRBD2 (5 bases each). Trimming took off 6 bases at V and 6 bases at J, with 21 bases between the two ends. The CDR3 loop spans 14 amino acids. Germline-derived CDR1 and CDR2 are SQVTM and ANQGSEA. In DNA, the CDR3 is TGCAGCGTCCGTGAAGCAGGGCCCCGGGGCGAGCAGTACTTC. Protein sequence: CSVREAGPRGEQYF.

The rearrangement uses TRBV7-8 and TRBJ2-7; weak D call: TRBD1 (6 bases). Looked up from germline, CDR1 is SGHVS and CDR2 is FQNEAQ. CDR3 size: 15 residues. V was shortened by 5 bases and J by 0 bases, with 14 bases between the two germline ends. CDR3 in DNA: TGTGCCAGCAGCCTAGGGGGACGCAGCTCCTACGAGCAGTACTTC. This translates into CASSLGGRSSYEQYF. Drawing the rest from reference TRBV7-8 and TRBJ2-7, the complete variable domain is GAGVSQSPRYKVAKRGQDVALRCDPISGHVSLFWYQQALGQGPEFLTYFQNEAQLDKSGLPSDRFFAERPEGSVSTLKIQRTQQEDSAVYLCASSLGGRSSYEQYFGPGTRLTVT.

This clonotype has ten or more counts. The genes are TRBV5-5 and TRBJ1-5; 11 bases line up with TRBD1. Trimming removed 4 bases from V and 7 bases from J; junction bases left unmatched: 10. CDR1 and CDR2 (germline): SGHKS, YYEKEE (reference sequence). CDR3 length: 16 amino acids. The CDR3 region has the DNA TGTGCCAGCAGCGCCGGGACAGGGGGAAGAGGGCAGCCCCAGCATTTT. This encodes CASSAGTGGRGQPQHF.

This clonotype has ten or more counts. The chain has TRBV2 and TRBJ2-7; the D gene could be TRBD1 or TRBD2 (5 bases each). The germline gives CDR1 SNHLY, CDR2 FYNNEI. V dropped 8 bases and J dropped 7 bases, with 15 bases sitting between them. The CDR3 has 12 residues. For the CDR3, the DNA is TGTGCCAGCCGACCGGGTGGGGGTGAGCAGTACTTC. Its protein is CASRPGGGEQYF.

This clonotype was seen repeatedly, ten times or more. The CDR3 loop is CASSSRTGNYGYTF. DNA for the CDR3: TGTGCCAGCAGCTCCAGGACAGGGAACTATGGCTACACCTTC. The chain carries TRBV11-2 and TRBJ1-2, with 8 bases identical to TRBD1. Germline CDR1 SGHAT, CDR2 FQNNGV. J lost 2 bases, V lost 4 bases, and 3 bases had no gene match. The CDR3 consists of 14 residues. The entire variable domain, with the rest obtained from reference TRBV11-2 and TRBJ1-2, is as follows: EAGVAQSPRYKIIEKRQSVAFWCNPISGHATLYWYQQILGQGPKLLIQFQNNGVVDDSQLPKDRFSAERLKGVDSTLKIQPAKLEDSAVYLCASSSRTGNYGYTFGSGTRLTVV.

This clonotype occurred many times. The rearrangement uses TRBV4-2 and TRBJ1-1; no definite D call. The CDR3 consists of 13 residues. Germline V gene lookup returns CDR1 LGHNA and CDR2 YNFKEQ. The germline V and J ends were trimmed by 1 base and 3 bases, with 6 bases remaining between them. The DNA for the CDR3 is TGTGCCAGCAGCCAAGCCACGGACACTGAAGCTTTCTTT. It codes for CASSQATDTEAFF.